The sequence of this T cell receptor beta chain was determined in a study of T cell repertoires in cytomegalovirus infection. Overall study: Used in the study were CMV epitopes, some recently identified and HLA-C-restricted, others well-studied and HLA-B-restricted.

Findings of the study overall: Carriers of CMV and the relevant HLA type were discriminated by public TCR beta frequency. Clonotype analysis showed dominance of the ex vivo response by HLA-C-restricted CMV-specific TCR beta clonotypes.

Per germline, CDR1 SNHLY and CDR2 FYNNEI. The CDR3 spans 13 residues. V dropped 6 bases and J dropped 2 bases, with 8 bases sitting between them. MiXCR was run by TCRdb on the reads, yielding one entry per CDR3 protein. The sample includes 110,000 to 150,000 distinct CDR3 sequences, roughly a third of them seen just once. The sample holds a few counts of this clonotype. The antigen is not known. The sample here was CD8+ T cells from cultured PBMCs, taken from culture after CMV antigen stimulation. The chain uses TRBV2 and TRBJ1-5; D is unclear. This clonotype originated in a human donor in good health (CMV status not recorded). Some clones in this sample may be carry-over from other donors' samples. CDR3 nucleotide sequence: TGTGCCAGCAGGGTAGAAGGCAATCAGCCCCAGCATTTT. Translation: CASRVEGNQPQHF.